This T cell receptor beta chain was recorded in a study of CD8 T cells in ankylosing spondylitis. Germline CDR1 is MNHEY and CDR2 is SMNVEV (reference sequence). The CDR3 loop spans 17 amino acids. Trimming cost V 3 bases and J 2 bases; bases outside gene matches: 10. General observations from the study: CD8+ disease-linked clones were present at relatively low frequencies in blood.

Many counts were recorded for this clonotype. The antigen is undetermined. Generation of TCR beta libraries employed quantitative 5'-RACE incorporating molecular barcodes. TCRdb recomputed calls from the 5' RACE reads with MiXCR, one row per CDR3 protein. This table holds 110,000 to 150,000 distinct CDR3 sequences, roughly 8.4% found once. The sample was synovial fluid, either unsorted or a sorted T cell fraction (not recorded which). The chain carries TRBV27 and TRBJ1-2; 9 bases agree with TRBD1. The TCR was taken from a male donor with ankylosing spondylitis. This chain's CDR3 is CASSFRQGVAWNYGYTF. Written as DNA, the CDR3 is TGTGCCAGCAGTTTCCGACAGGGGGTGGCCTGGAACTATGGCTACACCTTC.